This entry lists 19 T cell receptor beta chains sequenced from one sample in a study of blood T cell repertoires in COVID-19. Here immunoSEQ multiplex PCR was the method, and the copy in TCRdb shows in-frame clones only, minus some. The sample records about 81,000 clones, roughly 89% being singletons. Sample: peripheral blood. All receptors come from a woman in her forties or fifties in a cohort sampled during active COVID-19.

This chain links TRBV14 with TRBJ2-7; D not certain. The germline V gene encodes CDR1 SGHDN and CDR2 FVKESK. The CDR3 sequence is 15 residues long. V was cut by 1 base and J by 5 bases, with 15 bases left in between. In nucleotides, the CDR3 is TGTGCCAGCAGCCAAGTCGGTCAACTTTCCCACGAGCAGTACTTC. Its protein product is CASSQVGQLSHEQYF.

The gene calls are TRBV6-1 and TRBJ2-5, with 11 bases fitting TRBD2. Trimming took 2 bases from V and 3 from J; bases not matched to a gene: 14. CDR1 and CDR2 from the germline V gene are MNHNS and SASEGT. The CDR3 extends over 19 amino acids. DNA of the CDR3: TGTGCCAGCAGTGAATCGTTAGCGGGAGGGATGGCCCTTGAAGAGACCCAGTACTTC. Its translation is CASSESLAGGMALEETQYF.

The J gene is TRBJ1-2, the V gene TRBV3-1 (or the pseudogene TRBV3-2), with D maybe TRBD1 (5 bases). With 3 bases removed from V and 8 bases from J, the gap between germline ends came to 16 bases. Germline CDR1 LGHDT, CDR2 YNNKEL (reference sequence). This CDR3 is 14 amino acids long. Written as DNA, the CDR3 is TGTGCCAGCAGCCAGCCCCCGGGGGAGTCGGGCTACACCTTC. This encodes CASSQPPGESGYTF.

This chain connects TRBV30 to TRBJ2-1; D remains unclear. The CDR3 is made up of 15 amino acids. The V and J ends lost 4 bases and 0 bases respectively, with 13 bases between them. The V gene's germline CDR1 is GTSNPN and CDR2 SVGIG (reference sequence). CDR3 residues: CAWKGGVGSYNEQFF. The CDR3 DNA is TGTGCCTGGAAAGGCGGAGTGGGCTCCTACAATGAGCAGTTCTTC.

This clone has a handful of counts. CDR3 nucleotide sequence: TGTGCCAGCAGTGAGGGCAGCCAGGGTGTTGTCGGGGAGCTGTTTTTT. Its protein product is CASSEGSQGVVGELFF. The chain has TRBV25-1 and TRBJ2-2, with D possibly TRBD1 on 5 matching bases. The CDR3 has 16 residues. CDR1 MGHDK and CDR2 SYGVNS come from the germline V gene. V lost 3 bases and J 7 bases, leaving 18 bases between the germline ends.

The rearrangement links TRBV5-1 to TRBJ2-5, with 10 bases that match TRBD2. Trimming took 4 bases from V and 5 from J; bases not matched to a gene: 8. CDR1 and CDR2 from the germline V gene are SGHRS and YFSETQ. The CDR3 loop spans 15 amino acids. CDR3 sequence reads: CASSKAGGPGETQYF. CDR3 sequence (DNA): TGCGCCAGCAGCAAAGCGGGAGGGCCGGGGGAGACCCAGTACTTC.

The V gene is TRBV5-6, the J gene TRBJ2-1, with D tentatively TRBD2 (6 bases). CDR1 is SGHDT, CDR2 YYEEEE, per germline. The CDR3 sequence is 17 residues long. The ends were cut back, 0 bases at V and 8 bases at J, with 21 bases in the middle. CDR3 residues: CASSLAGYPREPHEQFF. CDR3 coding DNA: TGTGCCAGCAGCTTGGCCGGATACCCCCGGGAGCCCCATGAGCAGTTCTTC.

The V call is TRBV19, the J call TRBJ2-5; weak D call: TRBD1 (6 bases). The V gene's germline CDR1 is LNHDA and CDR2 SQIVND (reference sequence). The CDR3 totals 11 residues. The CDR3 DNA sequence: TGTGGGATACAGGGTTCAGAGACCCAGTACTTC. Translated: CGIQGSETQYF.

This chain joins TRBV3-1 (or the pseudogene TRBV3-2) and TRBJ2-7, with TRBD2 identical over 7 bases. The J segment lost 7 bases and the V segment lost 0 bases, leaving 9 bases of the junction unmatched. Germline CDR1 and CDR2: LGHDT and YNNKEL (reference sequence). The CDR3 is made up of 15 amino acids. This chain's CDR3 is CASSQDPGLVREQYF. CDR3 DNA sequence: TGTGCCAGCAGCCAAGATCCCGGACTAGTGCGGGAGCAGTACTTC.

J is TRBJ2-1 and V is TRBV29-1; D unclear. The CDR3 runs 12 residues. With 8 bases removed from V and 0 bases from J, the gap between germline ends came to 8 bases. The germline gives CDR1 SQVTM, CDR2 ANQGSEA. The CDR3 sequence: CSSLSSYNEQFF. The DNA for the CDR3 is TGCAGCTCCCTGAGCTCCTACAATGAGCAGTTCTTC.

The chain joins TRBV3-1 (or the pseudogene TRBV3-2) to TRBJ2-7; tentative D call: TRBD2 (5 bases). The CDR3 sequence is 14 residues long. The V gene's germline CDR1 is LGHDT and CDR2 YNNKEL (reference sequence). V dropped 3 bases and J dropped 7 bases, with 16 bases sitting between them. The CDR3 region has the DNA TGTGCCAGCAGCCAGGCAGTTCTAGCCGTTGAGCAGTACTTC. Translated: CASSQAVLAVEQYF.

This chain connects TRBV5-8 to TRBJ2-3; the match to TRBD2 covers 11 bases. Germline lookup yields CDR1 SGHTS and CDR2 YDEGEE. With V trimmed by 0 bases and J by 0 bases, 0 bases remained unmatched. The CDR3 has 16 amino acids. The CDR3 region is CASSLGLAGSTDTQYF. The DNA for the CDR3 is TGTGCCAGCAGCTTGGGACTAGCGGGGAGCACAGATACGCAGTATTTT.

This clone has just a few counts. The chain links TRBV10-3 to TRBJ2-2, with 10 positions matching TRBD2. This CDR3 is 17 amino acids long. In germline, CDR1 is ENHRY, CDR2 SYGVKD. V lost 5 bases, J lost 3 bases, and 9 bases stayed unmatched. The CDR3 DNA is TGTGCCATCAGTAGGAGTAGCGGGAGGCGGGACACCGGGGAGCTGTTTTTT. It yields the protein CAISRSSGRRDTGELFF.

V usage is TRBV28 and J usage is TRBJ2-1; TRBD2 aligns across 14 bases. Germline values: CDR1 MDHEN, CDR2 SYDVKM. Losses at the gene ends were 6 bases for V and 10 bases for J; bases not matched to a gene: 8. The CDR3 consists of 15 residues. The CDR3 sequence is CASSDGTSGRGEQFF. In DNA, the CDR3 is TGTGCCAGCAGCGATGGGACTAGCGGGAGAGGAGAGCAGTTCTTC. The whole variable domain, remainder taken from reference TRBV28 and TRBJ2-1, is DVKVTQSSRYLVKRTGEKVFLECVQDMDHENMFWYRQDPGLGLRLIYFSYDVKMKEKGDIPEGYSVSREKKERFSLILESASTNQTSMYLCASSDGTSGRGEQFFGPGTRLTVL.

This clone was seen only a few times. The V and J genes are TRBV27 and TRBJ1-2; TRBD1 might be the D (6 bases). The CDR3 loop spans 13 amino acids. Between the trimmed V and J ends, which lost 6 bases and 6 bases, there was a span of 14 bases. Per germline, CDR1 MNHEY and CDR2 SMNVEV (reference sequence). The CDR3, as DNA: TGTGCCAGCAGCCAAGCCAACAGGGATGGCTACACCTTC. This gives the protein CASSQANRDGYTF.

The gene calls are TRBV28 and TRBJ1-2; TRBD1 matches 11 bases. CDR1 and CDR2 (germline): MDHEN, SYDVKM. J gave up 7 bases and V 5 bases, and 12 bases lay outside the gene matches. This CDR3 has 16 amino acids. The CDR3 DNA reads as TGTGCCAGCAGTCCCCAAGCCCCGGACAGGGGGCTTGGCTACACCTTC. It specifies CASSPQAPDRGLGYTF.

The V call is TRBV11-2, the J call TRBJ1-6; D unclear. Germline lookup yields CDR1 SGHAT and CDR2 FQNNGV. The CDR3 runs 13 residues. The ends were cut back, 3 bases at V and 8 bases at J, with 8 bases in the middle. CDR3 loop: CASSFSRDSPLHF. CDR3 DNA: TGTGCCAGCAGCTTCTCCCGCGATTCACCCCTCCACTTT.

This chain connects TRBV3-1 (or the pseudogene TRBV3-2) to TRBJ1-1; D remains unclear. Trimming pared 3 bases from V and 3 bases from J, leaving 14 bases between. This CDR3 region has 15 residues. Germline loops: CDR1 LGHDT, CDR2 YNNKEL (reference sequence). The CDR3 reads CASSHDLPSDTEAFF. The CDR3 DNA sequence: TGTGCCAGCAGCCACGACTTGCCCAGCGACACTGAAGCTTTCTTT.

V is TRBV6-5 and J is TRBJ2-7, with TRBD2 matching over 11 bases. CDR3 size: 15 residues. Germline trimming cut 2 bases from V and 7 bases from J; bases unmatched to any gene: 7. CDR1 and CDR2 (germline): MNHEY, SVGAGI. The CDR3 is CASSYELAGGQEQYF. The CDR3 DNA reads TGTGCCAGCAGTTACGAATTAGCGGGGGGGCAAGAGCAGTACTTC.